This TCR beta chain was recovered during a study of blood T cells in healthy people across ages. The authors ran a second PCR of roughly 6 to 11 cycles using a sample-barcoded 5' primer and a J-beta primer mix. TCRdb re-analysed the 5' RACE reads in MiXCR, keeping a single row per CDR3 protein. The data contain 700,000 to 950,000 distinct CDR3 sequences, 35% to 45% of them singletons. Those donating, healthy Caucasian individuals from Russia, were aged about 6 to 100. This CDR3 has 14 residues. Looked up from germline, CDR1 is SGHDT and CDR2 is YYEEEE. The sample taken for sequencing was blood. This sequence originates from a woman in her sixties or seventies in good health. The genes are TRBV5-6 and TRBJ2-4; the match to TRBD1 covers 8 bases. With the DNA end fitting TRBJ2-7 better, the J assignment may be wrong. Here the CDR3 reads CASRRTGKDYEQYF. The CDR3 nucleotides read TGTGCCAGCCGGAGGACAGGGAAAGATTACGAGCAGTACTTC.